The rows below give T cell receptor beta chains drawn from one sample of a study of shared clonotypes between healthy human individuals. Repertoires were generated with immunoSEQ multiplex PCR, while TCRdb's copy carries only in-frame clones and drops some. The sample has over a million clones, over 95% seen once. Material for sequencing was naive CD4+ T cells sorted from blood. The receptors were gathered from a young man in good health. The CDR3 runs from the conserved cysteine through the conserved F or W. The D gene is left open where the match is weak. Clone size is not always given. Where it is, it says once, few, many or a class for expanded clones.

V gene: TRBV18; clone size: -; D gene: -; J gene: TRBJ1-4; CDR3 length: 14; CDR3 DNA: TGTGCCAGCTCACCGAAATCGGCGGAAGGGGAACTGTTTTTT; CDR3 protein: CASSPKSAEGELFF
V gene: TRBV4-2; clone size: -; D gene: -; J gene: TRBJ2-3; CDR3 length: 16; CDR3 DNA: TGTGCCAGCAGCCAAGCTAGCGAGGGGGGCACAGATACGCAGTATTTT; CDR3 protein: CASSQASEGGTDTQYF
V gene: TRBV5-5; clone size: -; D gene: TRBD2; J gene: TRBJ2-7; CDR3 length: 13; CDR3 DNA: TGTGCCAGCAGCTTGACTAGCGCAAACGAGCAGTACTTC; CDR3 protein: CASSLTSANEQYF
V gene: TRBV5-1; clone size: -; D gene: -; J gene: TRBJ1-4; CDR3 length: 14; CDR3 DNA: TGCGCCAGCAGCTTGACAGGGACGAATGAAAAACTGTTTTTT; CDR3 protein: CASSLTGTNEKLFF
V gene: TRBV5-1; clone size: -; D gene: -; J gene: TRBJ1-2; CDR3 length: 13; CDR3 DNA: TGCGCCAGCAGCTTGGGCGGAGACTATGGCTACACCTTC; CDR3 protein: CASSLGGDYGYTF
V gene: TRBV6-5; clone size: -; D gene: TRBD2; J gene: TRBJ2-7; CDR3 length: 16; CDR3 DNA: TGTGCCAGCAGTTACTCCGGGACTAGCGGGTTCTACGAGCAGTACTTC; CDR3 protein: CASSYSGTSGFYEQYF
V gene: TRBV6-1; clone size: -; D gene: -; J gene: TRBJ2-1; CDR3 length: 14; CDR3 DNA: TGTGCCAGCAGTGAAACCACGGCTTGGAATGAGCAGTTCTTC; CDR3 protein: CASSETTAWNEQFF
V gene: TRBV19; clone size: -; D gene: -; J gene: TRBJ1-1; CDR3 length: 14; CDR3 DNA: TGTGCCAGTAGTATAGGTCGAGTTAAAACTGAAGCTTTCTTT; CDR3 protein: CASSIGRVKTEAFF
V gene: TRBV2; clone size: -; D gene: -; J gene: TRBJ1-5; CDR3 length: 14; CDR3 DNA: TGTGCCAGCAGGCCCACGCGGAGCAATCAGCCCCAGCATTTT; CDR3 protein: CASRPTRSNQPQHF
V gene: TRBV5-1; clone size: -; D gene: TRBD1; J gene: TRBJ2-5; CDR3 length: 15; CDR3 DNA: TGCGCCAGCAGCTCCCCGGGACAGGGCCAAGAGACCCAGTACTTC; CDR3 protein: CASSSPGQGQETQYF
V gene: TRBV4-3; clone size: -; D gene: -; J gene: TRBJ1-2; CDR3 length: 15; CDR3 DNA: TGCGCCAGCAGCCACCCCGGGCCATCTAACTATGGCTACACCTTC; CDR3 protein: CASSHPGPSNYGYTF
V gene: TRBV5-4; clone size: -; D gene: TRBD2; J gene: TRBJ2-5; CDR3 length: 14; CDR3 DNA: TGTGCCAGCAGCTTGCCTAGCGGGAGAGAGACCCAGTACTTC; CDR3 protein: CASSLPSGRETQYF
V gene: TRBV11-2; clone size: -; D gene: TRBD2; J gene: TRBJ2-7; CDR3 length: 15; CDR3 DNA: TGTGCCAGCAGCTTCGGACTAGCGGGTGTCGACGAGCAGTACTTC; CDR3 protein: CASSFGLAGVDEQYF
V gene: TRBV5-6; clone size: -; D gene: TRBD2; J gene: TRBJ2-7; CDR3 length: 14; CDR3 DNA: TGTGCCAGCAACTCGAGGGATTTTAGCGGGAGAGGGATATTC; CDR3 protein: CASNSRDFSGRGIF
V gene: TRBV7-7; clone size: -; D gene: -; J gene: TRBJ2-7; CDR3 length: 14; CDR3 DNA: TGTGCTAGCAGCCGGGGCAGCGGAGGATACGAGCAGTACTTC; CDR3 protein: CASSRGSGGYEQYF
V gene: TRBV5-1; clone size: -; D gene: TRBD2; J gene: TRBJ2-1; CDR3 length: 13; CDR3 DNA: TGCGCCAGTACTCAAGCGGGGTACAATGAGCAGTTCTTC; CDR3 protein: CASTQAGYNEQFF
V gene: TRBV4-2; clone size: -; D gene: TRBD2; J gene: TRBJ2-1; CDR3 length: 17; CDR3 DNA: TGTGCCAGCAGCCAAGATTTAGCGGGGGGCCCCCTTAATGAGCAGTTCTTC; CDR3 protein: CASSQDLAGGPLNEQFF
V gene: TRBV11-2; clone size: -; D gene: -; J gene: TRBJ1-1; CDR3 length: 17; CDR3 DNA: TGTGCCAGCAGCCATAATGTGGTAACAGGCGGAGGAGTGGAAGCTTTCTTT; CDR3 protein: CASSHNVVTGGGVEAFF
V gene: TRBV27; clone size: -; D gene: TRBD2; J gene: TRBJ2-7; CDR3 length: 16; CDR3 DNA: TGTGCCAGCAGTTTATCTTTACTAGCGCATACCTACGAGCAGTACTTC; CDR3 protein: CASSLSLLAHTYEQYF
V gene: TRBV28; clone size: -; D gene: -; J gene: TRBJ1-2; CDR3 length: 13; CDR3 DNA: TGTGCCAGCAAACCCGGGACGGACTATGGCTACACCTTC; CDR3 protein: CASKPGTDYGYTF
V gene: TRBV28; clone size: -; D gene: TRBD2; J gene: TRBJ2-2; CDR3 length: 14; CDR3 DNA: TGTGCCAGCAGGGCTAGCGGGACCACCGGGGAGCTGTTTTTT; CDR3 protein: CASRASGTTGELFF
V gene: TRBV20-1; clone size: few; D gene: -; J gene: TRBJ2-1; CDR3 length: 11; CDR3 DNA: TGCAGTGCTAGTTTGCCGACAGAGCAGTTCTTC; CDR3 protein: CSASLPTEQFF
V gene: TRBV21-1; clone size: -; D gene: -; J gene: TRBJ2-1; CDR3 length: 16; CDR3 DNA: TGTGCCAGCAGCCGAAGGACAGGGAGCTCCTACAATGAGCAGTTCTTC; CDR3 protein: CASSRRTGSSYNEQFF
V gene: TRBV6-6; clone size: -; D gene: -; J gene: TRBJ2-1; CDR3 length: 12; CDR3 DNA: TGTGCCAGCAGTTACTCAAGAGATGAGCAGTTCTTC; CDR3 protein: CASSYSRDEQFF
V gene: TRBV5-1; clone size: -; D gene: -; J gene: TRBJ2-7; CDR3 length: 15; CDR3 DNA: TGCGCCAGCAGCTTGTACGAGACATTTAGCTACGAGCAGTACTTC; CDR3 protein: CASSLYETFSYEQYF
V gene: TRBV2; clone size: -; D gene: -; J gene: TRBJ2-3; CDR3 length: 13; CDR3 DNA: TGTGCCAGCAGGATACAGGGAACAGATACGCAGTATTTT; CDR3 protein: CASRIQGTDTQYF
V gene: TRBV10-3; clone size: once; D gene: -; J gene: TRBJ2-1; CDR3 length: 13; CDR3 DNA: TGTGCCATCAGCATCTCGGGGAACAATGAGCAGTTCTTC; CDR3 protein: CAISISGNNEQFF
V gene: TRBV5-1; clone size: -; D gene: -; J gene: TRBJ2-1; CDR3 length: 14; CDR3 DNA: TGCGCCAGCGGTCCTTTGGACCGATACAATGAGCAGTTCTTC; CDR3 protein: CASGPLDRYNEQFF
V gene: TRBV9; clone size: -; D gene: TRBD2; J gene: TRBJ2-1; CDR3 length: 16; CDR3 DNA: TGTGCCAGCAGCGTAGGGTCAGCGGGGTCCTACAATGAGCAGTTCTTC; CDR3 protein: CASSVGSAGSYNEQFF
V gene: TRBV2; clone size: -; D gene: -; J gene: TRBJ2-3; CDR3 length: 13; CDR3 DNA: TGTGCCAGCAGTGAAGAGGGGACGCAGACGCAGTATTTT; CDR3 protein: CASSEEGTQTQYF
V gene: TRBV13; clone size: -; D gene: -; J gene: TRBJ2-7; CDR3 length: 17; CDR3 DNA: TGTGCCAGCAGTTCTGGAGATCCGGGACAGACTAGCTACGAGCAGTACTTC; CDR3 protein: CASSSGDPGQTSYEQYF
V gene: TRBV7-2; clone size: once; D gene: -; J gene: TRBJ2-3; CDR3 length: 12; CDR3 DNA: TGTGCCAGCAGCTTCGTCGTTGATACGCAGTATTTT; CDR3 protein: CASSFVVDTQYF
V gene: TRBV5-3; clone size: -; D gene: -; J gene: TRBJ1-1; CDR3 length: 15; CDR3 DNA: TGTGCCAGAAGCTTGGTCCAGCGCGTGAACACTGAAGCTTTCTTT; CDR3 protein: CARSLVQRVNTEAFF
V gene: TRBV15; clone size: -; D gene: TRBD1; J gene: TRBJ2-1; CDR3 length: 17; CDR3 DNA: TGTGCCACCAGCCGCCTAGGACAGGTGGATTTCTACAATGAGCAGTTCTTC; CDR3 protein: CATSRLGQVDFYNEQFF